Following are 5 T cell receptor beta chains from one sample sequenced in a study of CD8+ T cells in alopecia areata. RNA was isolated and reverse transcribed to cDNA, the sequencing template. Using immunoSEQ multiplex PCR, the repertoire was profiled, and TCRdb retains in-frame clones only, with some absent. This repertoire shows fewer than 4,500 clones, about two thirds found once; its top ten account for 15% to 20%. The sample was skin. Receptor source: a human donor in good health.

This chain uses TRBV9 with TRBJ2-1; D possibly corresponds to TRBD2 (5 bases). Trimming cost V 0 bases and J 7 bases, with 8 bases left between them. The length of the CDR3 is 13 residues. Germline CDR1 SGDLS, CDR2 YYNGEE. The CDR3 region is CASSVDGGNEQFF. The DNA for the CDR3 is TGTGCCAGCAGCGTAGATGGCGGGAATGAGCAGTTCTTC.

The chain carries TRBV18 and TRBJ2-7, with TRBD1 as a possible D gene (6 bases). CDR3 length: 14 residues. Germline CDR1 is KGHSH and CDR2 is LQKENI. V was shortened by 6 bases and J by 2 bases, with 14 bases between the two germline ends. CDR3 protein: CASSDLQGPYEQYF. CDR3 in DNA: TGTGCCAGCTCCGACCTACAGGGTCCCTACGAGCAGTACTTC.

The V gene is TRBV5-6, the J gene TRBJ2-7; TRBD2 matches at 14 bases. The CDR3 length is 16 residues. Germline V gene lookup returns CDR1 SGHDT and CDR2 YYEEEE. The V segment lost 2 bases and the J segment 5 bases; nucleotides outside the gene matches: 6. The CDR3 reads CASSFLTSGRVDEQYF. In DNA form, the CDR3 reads TGTGCCAGCAGCTTCCTGACTAGCGGGAGGGTTGACGAGCAGTACTTC.

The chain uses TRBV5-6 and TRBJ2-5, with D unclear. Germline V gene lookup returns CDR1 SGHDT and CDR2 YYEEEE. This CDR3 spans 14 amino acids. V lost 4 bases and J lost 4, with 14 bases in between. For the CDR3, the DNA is TGTGCCAGCAGCGGTCGGGCCGTAGCAGAGACCCAGTACTTC. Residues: CASSGRAVAETQYF. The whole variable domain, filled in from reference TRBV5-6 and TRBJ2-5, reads DAGVTQSPTHLIKTRGQQVTLRCSPKSGHDTVSWYQQALGQGPQFIFQYYEEEERQRGNFPDRFSGHQFPNYSSELNVNALLLGDSALYLCASSGRAVAETQYFGPGTRLLVL.

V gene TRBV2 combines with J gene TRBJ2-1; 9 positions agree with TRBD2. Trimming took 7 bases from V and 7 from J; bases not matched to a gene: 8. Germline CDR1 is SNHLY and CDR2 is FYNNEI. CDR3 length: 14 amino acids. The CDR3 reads CASTHSGRKNEQFF. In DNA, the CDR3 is TGTGCCAGCACCCATAGCGGGAGAAAAAATGAGCAGTTCTTC.